Below are 18 T cell receptor beta chains sequenced from a single sample in a study of T cell responses to AZD1222 COVID-19 vaccine. The protocol was immunoSEQ multiplex PCR, while the TCRdb copy is restricted to in-frame clones and leaves out a portion. The data hold under 150,000 clones, with over 90% observed a single time. The sequences come from peripheral blood, collected on day 0 of AZD1222 vaccination. Source of these receptors: an adult in good health.

The genes are TRBV19 and TRBJ1-2, with 7 positions matching TRBD1. Germline V gene lookup returns CDR1 LNHDA and CDR2 SQIVND (reference sequence). Unmatched junction bases numbered 6, after V lost 6 bases and J lost 8 bases. The CDR3 totals 12 residues. The CDR3 DNA reads TGTGCCAGTAGAGACAGGGCTTTCGGCTACACCTTC. Encoded protein: CASRDRAFGYTF.

J is TRBJ1-4 and V is TRBV5-1, with D possibly TRBD1 on 6 matching bases. Germline V gives CDR1 SGHRS, CDR2 YFSETQ. The CDR3 has 14 residues. Trimming left V 3 bases short and J 1 base short, with 7 bases between. CDR3 DNA sequence: TGCGCCAGCAGCTCGGGACAAACTAATGAAAAACTGTTTTTT. This translates into CASSSGQTNEKLFF.

The chain joins TRBV12-3 or TRBV12-4 to TRBJ1-1; no firm D call. The CDR3 loop spans 13 amino acids. Trimming pared 6 bases from V and 2 bases from J, leaving 10 bases between. This chain's CDR3 is CASSLQSNTEAFF. The CDR3 bases are TGTGCCAGCAGCCTACAGTCAAACACTGAAGCTTTCTTT.

The chain links TRBV5-3 to TRBJ2-7, with 8 bases aligning to TRBD2. TRBV5-3 is an ORF, with its function uncertain. V lost 3 bases and J lost 6; bases outside the gene matches: 5. The CDR3 has 13 amino acids. CDR3 protein: CARSSRTSTEQYF. Written as DNA, the CDR3 is TGTGCCAGAAGCTCACGGACTAGCACCGAGCAGTACTTC.

This clone has only one observation. The junction and the germline gene differ at one end; a read error may be behind it. The CDR3 reads CASSLGGGSSNEQFF. CDR3 coding DNA: TGTGCCAGCAGCTTGGGCGGGGGCTCCTCCAATGAGCAGTTCTTC. The chain couples TRBV11-3 to TRBJ2-1, with a tentative D call TRBD2 (7 bases). This CDR3 has 15 residues. CDR1 is SGHNT, CDR2 YENEEA, per germline.

This rearrangement joins TRBV30 to TRBJ1-1, with D perhaps matching TRBD1 (5 bases). Between the trimmed V and J ends, which lost 4 bases and 4 bases, there was a span of 22 bases. From germline, CDR1 is GTSNPN and CDR2 SVGIG (reference sequence). This CDR3 spans 16 amino acids. In nucleotides, the CDR3 is TGTGCCTGGAATGCTCGCTGGACCCGGGGGGGCACTGAAGCTTTCTTT. Its protein is CAWNARWTRGGTEAFF.

This chain links TRBV5-6 with TRBJ1-1; possible D gene TRBD1, 5 bases. Germline values: CDR1 SGHDT, CDR2 YYEEEE. Trimming cost V 1 base and J 4 bases, with 11 bases left between them. The CDR3 has 14 amino acids. The CDR3 DNA is TGTGCCAGCAGCTTGAGGGGATCTGGCACTGAAGCTTTCTTT. Translating it yields CASSLRGSGTEAFF.

The V gene is TRBV20-1, the J gene TRBJ2-5; no reliable D call. This CDR3 has 13 residues. The germline gives CDR1 DFQATT, CDR2 SNEGSKA (reference sequence). Trimming left V 3 bases short and J 7 bases short, with 15 bases between. The CDR3 nucleotides read TGCAGTGCTAGTCCCCTGGGAACTGGGACCCAGTACTTC. Translated, it gives CSASPLGTGTQYF.

The V and J genes are TRBV6-1 and TRBJ1-6; TRBD1 is a possible D gene (5 bases). CDR3 length: 16 amino acids. Germline CDR1 is MNHNS and CDR2 is SASEGT. V was pared by 4 bases and J by 7 bases, with 17 bases between. CDR3 sequence (DNA): TGTGCCAGCAGTGTCTGGGACCGATTCCTAAATTCACCCCTCCACTTT. Protein: CASSVWDRFLNSPLHF.

The chain uses TRBV7-2 and TRBJ1-6, with 7 bases fitting TRBD1. Losses at the gene ends were 1 base for V and 8 bases for J; bases not matched to a gene: 5. The CDR3 is made up of 15 amino acids. Germline lookup yields CDR1 SGHTA and CDR2 FQGNSA. The chain's CDR3 is CASSLGRTGDSPLHF. The CDR3 region has the DNA TGTGCCAGCAGCTTAGGAAGGACAGGCGATTCACCCCTCCACTTT.

This clone was observed once. The rearrangement joins TRBV11-1 to TRBJ2-7; 7 positions match TRBD1. Per germline, CDR1 SGHAT and CDR2 FQDESV (reference sequence). Trimming cost V 4 bases and J 5 bases; bases outside gene matches: 8. CDR3 length: 14 amino acids. Written as DNA, the CDR3 is TGTGCCAGCAGCTCCAAGAGGGGGCTACACGAGCAGTACTTC. Encoded protein: CASSSKRGLHEQYF.

The rearrangement uses TRBV5-1 and TRBJ1-2; 8 nucleotides align to TRBD1. The V gene's germline CDR1 is SGHRS and CDR2 YFSETQ. J gave up 6 bases and V 0 bases, and 10 bases lay outside the gene matches. CDR3 length: 16 residues. The CDR3 sequence: CASSLAPPQGGNGYTF. The CDR3 region has the DNA TGCGCCAGCAGCTTGGCCCCCCCACAGGGGGGGAATGGCTACACCTTC.

J is TRBJ1-2 and V is TRBV5-1; D might be TRBD1 (5 bases). Trimming pared 4 bases from V and 2 bases from J, leaving 9 bases between. The CDR3 spans 13 residues. Germline lookup yields CDR1 SGHRS and CDR2 YFSETQ. CDR3 in amino acids: CASSLRDNYGYTF. The CDR3, as DNA: TGCGCCAGCAGCCTCCGGGACAACTATGGCTACACCTTC.

This chain uses TRBV5-1 with TRBJ2-7, with 9 nucleotides matching TRBD1. J lost 5 bases, V lost 2 bases, and 8 bases had no gene match. CDR1 and CDR2 (germline): SGHRS, YFSETQ. This CDR3 has 15 residues. The CDR3 region is CASSFTGGLVNEQYF. The CDR3 bases are TGCGCCAGCAGCTTTACAGGGGGCTTGGTCAACGAGCAGTACTTC.

This chain uses TRBV18 with TRBJ1-2, with D perhaps matching TRBD1 (5 bases). The length of the CDR3 is 13 residues. Germline-derived CDR1 and CDR2 are KGHSH and LQKENI. Trimming removed 10 bases from V and 6 bases from J, with 18 bases in between. As DNA, the CDR3 is TGTGCCACCAGCGGGGGGGAAATTGATGGCTACACCTTC. This translates into CATSGGEIDGYTF.

V is TRBV4-1 and J is TRBJ1-2; tentatively, D is TRBD1 (5 bases). Trimming stripped 1 base from V and 7 bases from J, with 13 bases between. Germline CDR1 MGHRA, CDR2 YSYEKL. This CDR3 region has 14 residues. For the CDR3, the DNA is TGCGCCAGCAGCCAAGGAGGAGGGGCTGGTGGCTACACCTTC. Translated, it gives CASSQGGGAGGYTF.

This clone has a single count. The chain combines TRBV2 with TRBJ1-5, with D hard to call. V was pared by 4 bases and J by 1 base, with 5 bases between. The germline gives CDR1 SNHLY, CDR2 FYNNEI. CDR3 length equals 13 residues. CDR3 nucleotides: TGTGCCAGCAGTGGGAGGAGCAATCAGCCCCAGCATTTT. Its translation is CASSGRSNQPQHF.

Written as DNA, the CDR3 is TGTGCCAGTAGTAGCTACGTCAGGGACGGGGATCAGCCCCAGCATTTT. Its protein product is CASSSYVRDGDQPQHF. V is TRBV19 and J is TRBJ1-5; a possible D gene is TRBD1 (5 bases). Germline CDR1 and CDR2: LNHDA and SQIVND (reference sequence). Trimming stripped 4 bases from V and 5 bases from J, with 18 bases between. This CDR3 comprises 16 residues.